This TCR beta chain was recorded in a study of blood T cells in healthy people across ages. Sample-barcoded 5' priming and a J-beta primer mix drove a second PCR of roughly 6 to 12 cycles. Using its own MiXCR run on the 5' RACE reads, TCRdb lists one record per CDR3 protein. In the table there are about a million distinct CDR3 sequences, roughly half of which are singletons. This clonotype has only a few counts. Germline V gives CDR1 SGHRS, CDR2 YFSETQ. This CDR3 has 16 amino acids. Unmatched junction bases numbered 14, after V lost 5 bases and J lost 6 bases. This TCR derives from a woman aged 55 to 70 in good health. The specimen sequenced was blood. The gene calls are TRBV5-1 and TRBJ2-1; 7 nucleotides align to TRBD2. The CDR3 region has the DNA TGCGCCAGCAGTTTAGACCGGGACTACCGAGTCAATGAGCAGTTCTTC. Its translation is CASSLDRDYRVNEQFF.